The present TCR beta chain was sequenced within a study of monozygotic twins with inflammatory bowel disease. Notes on this clonotype: Antigen: not known.

Using eight separate reactions per sample, the authors generated cDNA. TCRdb reprocessed the 5' RACE reads and reports one entry per CDR3 protein, with no DNA. This sample contains more than 300,000 distinct CDR3 sequences. Study-level points and caveats: Especially with disease activity, IBD patients shared fewer clonotypes with others than healthy twins did. By inverse Simpson index, TCRbeta diversity was lower in IBD patients than in healthy co-twins.

This CDR3 has 15 amino acids. The germline gives CDR1 LGHNT, CDR2 FRNRAP. This receptor was taken from a human donor with ulcerative colitis or Crohn's disease, or a healthy co-twin of an affected twin (not recorded which). The sequenced sample consisted of blood. V is TRBV12-5 and J is TRBJ1-5; TCRdb selects TRBD1, and the lack of DNA leaves this call unchecked. This chain's CDR3 is CASGLGQGANQPQHF. The full variable domain, its missing parts supplied by reference TRBV12-5 and TRBJ1-5, is DARVTQTPRHKVTEMGQEVTMRCQPILGHNTVFWYRQTMMQGLELLAYFRNRAPLDDSGMPKDRFSAEMPDATLATLKIQPSEPRDSAVYFCASGLGQGANQPQHFGDGTRLSIL.